What follows describes a single T cell receptor beta chain. The antigen is unknown. The entry originates in a study of beta chain features in type 1 diabetes. Study findings and constraints: Whatever favoring of shorter templates PCR might show would apply equally to patients and controls. Fewer insertions but more deletions were seen at VDJ junctions in type 1 diabetes patients.

Based on CD45RO/CCR7/CD25/CD127/CD95/CD27, CD4+ regulatory, stem cell-like memory, naive and central memory cells were sorted. TCRB transcripts that were expressed got sequenced, as all of the isolated RNA had been reverse transcribed. Measured with immunoSEQ multiplex PCR; TCRdb has only the in-frame clones, and not every one. Seen here are 300,000 to 350,000 clones, roughly 8% observed once, and the top ten hold under 0.5%. CDR1 LNHDA and CDR2 SQIVND come from the germline V gene (reference sequence). Trimming took 5 bases from V and 1 from J, leaving 7 bases between them. The CDR3 consists of 13 residues.

Specimen: central memory CD4+ T cells from blood. The J gene is TRBJ2-3, the V gene TRBV19, with D possibly matching TRBD1 (6 bases). The TCR was taken from a woman aged 18-30 years in good health. CDR3 DNA sequence: TGTGCCAGTAGTCAGGGGCGCACAGATACGCAGTATTTT. Translating gives CASSQGRTDTQYF.